The T cell receptor (beta chain) under discussion was sequenced for a study of OX40 agonist ivuxolimab in advanced cancers. With respect to the entire study: Ivuxolimab, which targeted the costimulatory receptor OX40 (CD134), was an agonistic, fully human IgG2 monoclonal antibody. A male proportion of nearly 85% and a mean age of roughly 55 years, ranging from roughly 23 to 85, were recorded for the dose-escalation cohort. Of the roughly 50 dose-escalation patients, hepatocellular carcinoma was present in about 20, melanoma in approximately 15, renal cell carcinoma in 9 and head and neck cancer in 9. Prior anti-PD-1, anti-PD-L1 or anti-CTLA-4 therapy was permitted, and 30% to 50% of dose-escalation patients had received checkpoint inhibitors. Partial responses occurred in three dose-escalation patients: two with cutaneous melanoma and one with hepatocellular carcinoma. Intravenous ivuxolimab was administered to patients every 2 weeks at six dose levels: 0.01, 0.1, 0.3, 1.5, 3 and 10 mg/kg. The purpose of peripheral TCRbeta sequencing was to test whether ivuxolimab changed TCR sequence diversity and led to clonal T-cell expansion. The paper describes the monotherapy dose-escalation part (N of about 52 patients) of the phase I trial of ivuxolimab. The paper as a whole reports these results and caveats: Low levels of normalized T-cell clonal expansion were also seen in some patients who did not respond. In the 0.1-3.0 mg/kg groups, partial responders had among the lowest normalized peripheral clonal expansion, particularly in CD8+ T cells. At doses of 0.1 to 3.0 mg/kg, clonal expansion of both CD4+ and CD8+ T cells in blood was seen between baseline and week 6. Antigen specificity was not determined for the clonally expanded peripheral T cells. After ivuxolimab, expanded clones were on average more numerous among CD8+ T cells than among CD4+ T cells.

This clone was detected once. Its antigen remains undetermined. The record has no base qualities; no much larger clone is one base away. Patients with autoimmune disease history or receiving systemic immunosuppression were excluded from the trial. Peripheral blood for TCR sequencing was drawn from every dose cohort at baseline, at cycle 4 day 1 and at cycle 7 day 1. Samples were obtained from an open-label, multicenter, first-in-human phase I dose-escalation trial of ivuxolimab. Adults with locally advanced or metastatic melanoma, renal cell carcinoma, hepatocellular carcinoma or head and neck squamous cell carcinoma were enrolled in the trial. Before TCR sequencing, CD4+ and CD8+ T cells were separately sorted from peripheral blood. V and J lose 0 bases and 0 bases, and a span of 6 bases separates them. Taken from cysteine to phenylalanine, the CDR3 has 14 residues. Here the CDR3 DNA is all that survives: 42 bases in frame from base 1. CDR1 SGHRS and CDR2 YFSETQ are derived from the germline V gene.

For sequencing of the TCRbeta CDR3 region, genomic DNA was extracted from the sorted cells. The immunoSEQ Assay was used for sequencing of TCRbeta CDR3 regions. Entries here come from immuneACCESS through TCRdb and include only in-frame sequences with V and J called. Some clones fail to appear in such tables; in the studies checked, an unresolved V gene covers under half of the shortfall, and the cause of the remainder is unknown. For this sample there are 3,500 or so clones; over 80% appear just once. Around 30% of the sample is held by the ten biggest clonotypes. The sequence was obtained from an adult with an advanced solid tumor such as melanoma, head and neck, liver or kidney cancer. Sequenced material: CD4+ or CD8+ T cells sorted from blood, taken in a trial of the OX40 agonist ivuxolimab. In this chain, TRBV5-1 is recombined with TRBJ1-1, with the D gene not confidently named. The sequenced DNA: TGCGCCAGCAGCTTGGTTGTGATGAACACTGAAGCTTTCTTT. This translates into CASSLVVMNTEAFF. With the portions outside the CDR3 filled from the reference TRBV5-1 and TRBJ1-1 genes, the complete variable region becomes KAGVTQTPRYLIKTRGQQVTLSCSPISGHRSVSWYQQTPGQGLQFLFEYFSETQRNKGNFPGRFSGRQFSNSRSEMNVSTLELGDSALYLCASSLVVMNTEAFFGQGTRLTVV.